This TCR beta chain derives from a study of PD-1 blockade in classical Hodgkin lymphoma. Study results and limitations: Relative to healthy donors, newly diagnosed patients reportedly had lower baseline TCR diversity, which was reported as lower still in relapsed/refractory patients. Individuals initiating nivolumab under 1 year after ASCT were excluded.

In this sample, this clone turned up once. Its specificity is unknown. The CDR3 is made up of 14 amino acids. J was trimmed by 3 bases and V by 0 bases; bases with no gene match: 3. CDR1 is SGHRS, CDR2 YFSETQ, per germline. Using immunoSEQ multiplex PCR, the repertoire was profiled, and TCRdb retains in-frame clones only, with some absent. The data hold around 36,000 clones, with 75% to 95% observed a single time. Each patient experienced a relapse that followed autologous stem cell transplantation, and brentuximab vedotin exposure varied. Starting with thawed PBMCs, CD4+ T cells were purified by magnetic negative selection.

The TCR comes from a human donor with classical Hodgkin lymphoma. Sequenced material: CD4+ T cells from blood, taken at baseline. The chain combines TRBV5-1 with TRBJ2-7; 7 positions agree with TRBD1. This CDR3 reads CASSLEGQFYEQYF. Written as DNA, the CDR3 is TGCGCCAGCAGCTTGGAGGGACAGTTCTACGAGCAGTACTTC.